The entry below gives a single T cell receptor (beta chain) sequence along with its context. As originally analysed: Reference gene primer amplification gave estimated nucleated cell counts. TCRdb keeps only in-frame clones here, not all; method: immunoSEQ multiplex PCR. V, J and clone size were drawn from that table, and D and trimming were deduced from the DNA. This table has some 120,000 clones, 70% to 90% appearing once. The record originates from a study of blood T cell repertoires in COVID-19. Across the study: The samples span acute and convalescent COVID-19 from the United States, Italy and Spain. T cells, B-cell-depleted T cells, or PBMCs supplied cDNA or gDNA.

Sequencing input: peripheral blood. This TCR came from a human donor in a cohort sampled during active COVID-19.

Written as DNA, the CDR3 is TGTGCCAGCAGTTCTGTCGGGAGCTCCTATAATTCACCCCTCCACTTT. This translates into CASSSVGSSYNSPLHF. The V and J genes are TRBV27 and TRBJ1-6; D not certain. Germline values: CDR1 MNHEY, CDR2 SMNVEV (reference sequence). V lost 4 bases and J lost 0, with 10 bases in between. The CDR3 is 16 residues long.